The following is a T cell receptor (beta chain) sequence with its context. Its antigen is not known. The sample is drawn from a study of molecular identifiers for immune sequencing clone quantification. Using its own MiXCR run on the PCR reads, TCRdb lists one record per CDR3 protein. The profile shows about 65,000 distinct CDR3 sequences, around 18% of them singletons. The germline V and J ends were trimmed by 3 bases and 5 bases, with 11 bases remaining between them. The V gene's germline CDR1 is SGHTA and CDR2 FQGTGA. The CDR3 runs to 14 residues. Study outcomes and limitations: Clone sizes that are highly expanded could be underestimated when identical TCR molecules share a barcode.

The sequence was collected from a human donor in good health. Some libraries in this study had Jurkat cell RNA spiked in. Sequencing was performed on naive CD8+ T cells from blood, with Jurkat cell RNA spiked in. Subset of the sample: FACS-sorted CD8+CD4-CCR7+CD45RA+ naive T cells. The J gene is TRBJ2-1, the V gene TRBV7-3; D ambiguous. This CDR3 reads CASSLGRSHNEQFF. CDR3 bases: TGTGCCAGCAGCTTGGGCAGGAGCCACAATGAGCAGTTCTTC.